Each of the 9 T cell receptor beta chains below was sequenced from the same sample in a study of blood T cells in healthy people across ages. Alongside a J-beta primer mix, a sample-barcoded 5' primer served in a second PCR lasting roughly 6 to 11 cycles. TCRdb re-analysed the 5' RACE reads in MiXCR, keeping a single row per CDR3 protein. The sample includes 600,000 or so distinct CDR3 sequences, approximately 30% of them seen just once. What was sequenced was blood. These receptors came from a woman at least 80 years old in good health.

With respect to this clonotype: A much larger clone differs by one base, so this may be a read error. CDR3 in DNA: TGTGCCAGCAGGTACTCCGGGGGAGGCTATGGCTACACCTTC. Translated: CASRYSGGGYGYTF. The chain combines TRBV6-5 with TRBJ1-2, with D possibly TRBD1 on 5 matching bases. The CDR3 extends over 14 amino acids. The germline V gene encodes CDR1 MNHEY and CDR2 SVGAGI.

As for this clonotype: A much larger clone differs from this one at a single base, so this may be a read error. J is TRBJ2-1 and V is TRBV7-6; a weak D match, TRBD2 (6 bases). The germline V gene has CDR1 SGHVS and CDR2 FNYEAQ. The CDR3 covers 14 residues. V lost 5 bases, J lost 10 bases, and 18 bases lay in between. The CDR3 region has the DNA TGTGCCAGCAGCGTCGGGGGTTTGGGTTACGAGCAGTTCTTC. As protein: CASSVGGLGYEQFF.

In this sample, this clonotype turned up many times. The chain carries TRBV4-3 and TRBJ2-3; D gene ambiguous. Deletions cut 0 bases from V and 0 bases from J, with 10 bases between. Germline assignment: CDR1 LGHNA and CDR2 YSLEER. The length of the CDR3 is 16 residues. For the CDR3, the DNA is TGCGCCAGCAGCCAAGAGGCAGGCGCTAGCACAGATACGCAGTATTTT. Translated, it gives CASSQEAGASTDTQYF.

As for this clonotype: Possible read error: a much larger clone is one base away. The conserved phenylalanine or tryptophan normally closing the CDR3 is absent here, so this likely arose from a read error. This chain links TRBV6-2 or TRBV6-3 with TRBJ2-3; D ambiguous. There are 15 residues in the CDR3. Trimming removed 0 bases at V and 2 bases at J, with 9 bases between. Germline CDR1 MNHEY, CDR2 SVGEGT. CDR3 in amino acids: CASSYSRTITDTQYS. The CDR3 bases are TGTGCCAGCAGTTACTCAAGGACCATCACAGATACGCAGTATTCT.

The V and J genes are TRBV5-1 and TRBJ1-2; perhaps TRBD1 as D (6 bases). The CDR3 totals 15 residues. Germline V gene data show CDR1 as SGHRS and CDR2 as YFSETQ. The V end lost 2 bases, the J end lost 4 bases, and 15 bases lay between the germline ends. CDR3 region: CASSFLQGSTYGYTF. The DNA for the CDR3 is TGCGCCAGCAGCTTTCTACAGGGTAGTACCTATGGCTACACCTTC.

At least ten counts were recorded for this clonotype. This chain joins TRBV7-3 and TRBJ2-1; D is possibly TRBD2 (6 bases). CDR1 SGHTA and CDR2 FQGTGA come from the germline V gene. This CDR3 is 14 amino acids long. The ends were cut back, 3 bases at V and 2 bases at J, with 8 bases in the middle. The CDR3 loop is CASSLAGPYNEQFF. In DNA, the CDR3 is TGTGCCAGCAGCTTGGCGGGACCCTACAATGAGCAGTTCTTC.

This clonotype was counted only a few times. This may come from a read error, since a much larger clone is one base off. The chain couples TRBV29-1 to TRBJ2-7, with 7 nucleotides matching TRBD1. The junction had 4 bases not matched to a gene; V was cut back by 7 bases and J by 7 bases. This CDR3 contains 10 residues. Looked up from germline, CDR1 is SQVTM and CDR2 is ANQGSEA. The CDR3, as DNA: TGCAGCGCTTCAGGGGGTGAGCAGTACTTC. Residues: CSASGGEQYF.

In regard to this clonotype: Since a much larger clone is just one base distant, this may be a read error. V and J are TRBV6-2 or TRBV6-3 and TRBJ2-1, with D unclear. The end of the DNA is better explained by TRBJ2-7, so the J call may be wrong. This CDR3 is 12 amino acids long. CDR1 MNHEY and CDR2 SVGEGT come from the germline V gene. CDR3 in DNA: TGTGCCAGCACCAGCTCCTACAATGAGCAGTACTTC. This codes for CASTSSYNEQYF.

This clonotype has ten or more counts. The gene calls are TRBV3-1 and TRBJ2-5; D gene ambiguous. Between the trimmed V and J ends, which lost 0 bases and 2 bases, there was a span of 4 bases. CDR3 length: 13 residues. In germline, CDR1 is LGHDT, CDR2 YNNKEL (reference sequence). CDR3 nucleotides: TGTGCCAGCAGCCAAGATACACAAGAGACCCAGTACTTC. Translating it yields CASSQDTQETQYF.